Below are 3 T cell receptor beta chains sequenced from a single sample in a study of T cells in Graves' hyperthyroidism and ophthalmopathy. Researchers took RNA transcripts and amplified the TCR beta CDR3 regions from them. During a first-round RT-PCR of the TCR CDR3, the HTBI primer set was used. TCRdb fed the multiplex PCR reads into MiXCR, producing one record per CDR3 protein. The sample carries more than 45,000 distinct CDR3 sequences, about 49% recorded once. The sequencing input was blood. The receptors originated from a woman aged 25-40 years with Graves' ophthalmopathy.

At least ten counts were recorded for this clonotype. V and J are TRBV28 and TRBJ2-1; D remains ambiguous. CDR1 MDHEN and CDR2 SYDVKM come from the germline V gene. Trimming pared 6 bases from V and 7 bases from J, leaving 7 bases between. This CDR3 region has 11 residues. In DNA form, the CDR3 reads TGTGCCAGCAGCTTAACGAATGAGCAGTTCTTC. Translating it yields CASSLTNEQFF.

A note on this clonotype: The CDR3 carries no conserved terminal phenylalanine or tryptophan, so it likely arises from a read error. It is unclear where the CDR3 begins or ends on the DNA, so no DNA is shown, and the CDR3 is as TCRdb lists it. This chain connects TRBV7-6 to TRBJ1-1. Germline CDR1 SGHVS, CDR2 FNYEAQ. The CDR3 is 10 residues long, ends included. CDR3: CASSLSGTFS.

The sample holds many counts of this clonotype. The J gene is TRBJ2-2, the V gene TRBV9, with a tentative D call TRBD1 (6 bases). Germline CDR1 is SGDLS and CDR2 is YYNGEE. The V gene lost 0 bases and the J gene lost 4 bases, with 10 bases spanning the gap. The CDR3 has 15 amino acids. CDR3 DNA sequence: TGTGCCAGCAGCGTAGGGGGGCTTGGCACCGGGGAGCTGTTTTTT. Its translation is CASSVGGLGTGELFF.